This T cell receptor (beta chain) emerged from a study of cytomegalovirus exposure and HLA in healthy donors. In this sample, this clone turned up a few times. Its antigen is undetermined. The donors were part of the validation cohort, which consisted of over a hundred subjects and was separate from the first cohort of roughly 620 subjects. The assay was immunoSEQ multiplex PCR, and TCRdb's table has in-frame clones only and misses some. The data show some 90,000 clones, roughly 85% seen once. Study-level findings and limits: The investigators catalogued 164 TCR beta chains as cytomegalovirus-associated.

The source is a young woman in good health and CMV-seronegative. Input material: PBMCs.

The CDR3 bases are TGTGCCAGCAGCTCCATAGACAGACAAAACTACGAGCAGTACTTC. Protein sequence: CASSSIDRQNYEQYF. V is TRBV6-6 and J is TRBJ2-7, with a tentative D call TRBD1 (5 bases). Germline-derived CDR1 and CDR2 are MNHNY and SVGAGI (reference sequence). This CDR3 has 15 amino acids. V shed 6 bases and J shed 3 bases, with 18 bases lying between them.